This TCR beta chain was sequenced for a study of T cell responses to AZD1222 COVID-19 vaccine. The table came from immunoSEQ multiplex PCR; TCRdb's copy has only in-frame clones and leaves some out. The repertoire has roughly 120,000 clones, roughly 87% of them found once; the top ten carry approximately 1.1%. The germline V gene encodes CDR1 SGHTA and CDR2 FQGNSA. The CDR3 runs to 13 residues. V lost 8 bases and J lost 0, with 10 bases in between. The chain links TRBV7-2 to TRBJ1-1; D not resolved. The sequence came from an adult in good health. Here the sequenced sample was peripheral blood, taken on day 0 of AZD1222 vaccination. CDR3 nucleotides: TGTGCCAGCCACTGGCTCATGAACACTGAAGCTTTCTTT. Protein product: CASHWLMNTEAFF.